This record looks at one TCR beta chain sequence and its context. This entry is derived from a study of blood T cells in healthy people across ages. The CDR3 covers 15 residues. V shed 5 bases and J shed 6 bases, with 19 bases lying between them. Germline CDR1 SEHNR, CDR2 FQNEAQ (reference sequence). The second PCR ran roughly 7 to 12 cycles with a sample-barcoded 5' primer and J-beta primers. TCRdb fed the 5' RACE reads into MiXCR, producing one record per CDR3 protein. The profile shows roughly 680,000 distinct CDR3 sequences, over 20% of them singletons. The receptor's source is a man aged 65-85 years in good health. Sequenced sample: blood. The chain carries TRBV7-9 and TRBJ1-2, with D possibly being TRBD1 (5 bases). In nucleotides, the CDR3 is TGTGCCAGCAGCCCCATCCGGGACGGACGGGATGGCTACACCTTC. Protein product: CASSPIRDGRDGYTF. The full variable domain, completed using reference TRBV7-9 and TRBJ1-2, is DTGVSQNPRHKITKRGQNVTFRCDPISEHNRLYWYRQTLGQGPEFLTYFQNEAQLEKSRLLSDRFSAERPKGSFSTLEIQRTEQGDSAMYLCASSPIRDGRDGYTFGSGTRLTVV.